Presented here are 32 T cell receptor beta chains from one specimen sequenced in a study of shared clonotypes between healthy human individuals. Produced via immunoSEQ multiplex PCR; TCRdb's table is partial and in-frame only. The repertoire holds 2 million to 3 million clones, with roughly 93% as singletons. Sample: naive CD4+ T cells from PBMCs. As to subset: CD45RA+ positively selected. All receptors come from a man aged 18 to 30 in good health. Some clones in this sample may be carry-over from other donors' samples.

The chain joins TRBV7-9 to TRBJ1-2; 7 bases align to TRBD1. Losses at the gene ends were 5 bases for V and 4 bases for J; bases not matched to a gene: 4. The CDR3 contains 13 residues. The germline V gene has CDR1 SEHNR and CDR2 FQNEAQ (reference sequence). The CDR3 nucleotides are TGTGCCAGCAGCCCGGACAGGCGCTATGGCTACACCTTC. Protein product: CASSPDRRYGYTF.

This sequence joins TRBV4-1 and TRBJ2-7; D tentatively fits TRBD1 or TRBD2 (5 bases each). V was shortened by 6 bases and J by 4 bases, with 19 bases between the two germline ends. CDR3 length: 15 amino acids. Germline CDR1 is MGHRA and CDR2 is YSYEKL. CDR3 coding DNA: TGCGCCAGCAGGCTAACCGGGACCAAAGAGTACGAGCAGTACTTC. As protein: CASRLTGTKEYEQYF.

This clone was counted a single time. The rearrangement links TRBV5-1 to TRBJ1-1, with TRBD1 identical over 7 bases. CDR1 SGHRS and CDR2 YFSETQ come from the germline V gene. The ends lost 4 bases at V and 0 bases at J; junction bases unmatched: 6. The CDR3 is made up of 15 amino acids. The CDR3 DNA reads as TGCGCCAGCAGCCACGGGACAGCCATGAACACTGAAGCTTTCTTT. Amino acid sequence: CASSHGTAMNTEAFF.

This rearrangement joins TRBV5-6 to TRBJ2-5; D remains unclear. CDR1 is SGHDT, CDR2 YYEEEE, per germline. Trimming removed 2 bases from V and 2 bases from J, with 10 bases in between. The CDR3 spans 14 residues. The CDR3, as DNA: TGTGCCAGCAGCTTCCTCGAACGTCAAGAGACCCAGTACTTC. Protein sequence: CASSFLERQETQYF.

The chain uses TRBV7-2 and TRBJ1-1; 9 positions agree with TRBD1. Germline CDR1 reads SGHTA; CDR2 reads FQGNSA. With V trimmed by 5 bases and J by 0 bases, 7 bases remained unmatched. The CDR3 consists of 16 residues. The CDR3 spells CASSVTGGSMNTEAFF. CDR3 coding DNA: TGTGCCAGCAGCGTCACAGGGGGCTCCATGAACACTGAAGCTTTCTTT. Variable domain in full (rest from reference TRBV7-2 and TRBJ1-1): GAGVSQSPSNKVTEKGKDVELRCDPISGHTALYWYRQSLGQGLEFLIYFQGNSAPDKSGLPSDRFSAERTGGSVSTLTIQRTQQEDSAVYLCASSVTGGSMNTEAFFGQGTRLTVV.

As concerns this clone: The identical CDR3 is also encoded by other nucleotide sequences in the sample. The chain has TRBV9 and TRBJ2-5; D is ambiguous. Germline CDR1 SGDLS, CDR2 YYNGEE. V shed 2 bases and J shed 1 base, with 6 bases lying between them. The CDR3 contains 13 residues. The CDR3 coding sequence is TGTGCCAGCAGCGTCCGCCTCCAAGAGACCCAGTACTTC. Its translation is CASSVRLQETQYF.

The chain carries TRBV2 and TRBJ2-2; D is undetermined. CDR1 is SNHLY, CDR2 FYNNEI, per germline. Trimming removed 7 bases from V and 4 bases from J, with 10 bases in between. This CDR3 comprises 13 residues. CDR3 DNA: TGTGCCAGCAAGTTTGGGCGCACCGGGGAGCTGTTTTTT. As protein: CASKFGRTGELFF.

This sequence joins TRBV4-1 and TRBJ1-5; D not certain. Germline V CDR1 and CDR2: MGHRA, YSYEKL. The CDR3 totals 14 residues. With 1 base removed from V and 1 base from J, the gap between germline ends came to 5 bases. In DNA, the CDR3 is TGCGCCAGCAGCCAAGGTAACAGCAATCAGCCCCAGCATTTT. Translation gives CASSQGNSNQPQHF.

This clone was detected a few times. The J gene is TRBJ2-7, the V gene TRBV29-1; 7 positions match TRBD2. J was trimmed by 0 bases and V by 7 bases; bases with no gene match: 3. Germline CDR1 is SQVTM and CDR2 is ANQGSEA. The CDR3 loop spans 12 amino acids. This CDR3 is CSAAGTSYEQYF. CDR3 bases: TGCAGCGCAGCGGGAACCTCCTACGAGCAGTACTTC.

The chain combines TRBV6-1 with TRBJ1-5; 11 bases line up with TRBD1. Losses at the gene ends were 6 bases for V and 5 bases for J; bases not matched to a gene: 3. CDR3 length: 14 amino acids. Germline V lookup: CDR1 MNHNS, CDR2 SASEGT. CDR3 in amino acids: CASRGQGGYQPQHF. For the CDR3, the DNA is TGTGCCAGCAGGGGACAGGGGGGATATCAGCCCCAGCATTTT.

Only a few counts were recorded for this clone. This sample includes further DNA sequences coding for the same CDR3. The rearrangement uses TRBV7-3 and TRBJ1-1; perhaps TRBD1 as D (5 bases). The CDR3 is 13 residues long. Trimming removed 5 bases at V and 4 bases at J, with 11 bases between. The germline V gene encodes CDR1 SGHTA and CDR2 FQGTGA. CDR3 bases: TGTGCCAGCAGCATCAGGGAGGGCACTGAAGCTTTCTTT. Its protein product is CASSIREGTEAFF.

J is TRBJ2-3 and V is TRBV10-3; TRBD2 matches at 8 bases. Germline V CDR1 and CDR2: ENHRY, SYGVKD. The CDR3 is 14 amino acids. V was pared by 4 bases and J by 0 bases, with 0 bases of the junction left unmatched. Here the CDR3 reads CAISGTSSTDTQYF. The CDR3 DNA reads TGTGCCATCAGTGGGACTAGCAGCACAGATACGCAGTATTTT.

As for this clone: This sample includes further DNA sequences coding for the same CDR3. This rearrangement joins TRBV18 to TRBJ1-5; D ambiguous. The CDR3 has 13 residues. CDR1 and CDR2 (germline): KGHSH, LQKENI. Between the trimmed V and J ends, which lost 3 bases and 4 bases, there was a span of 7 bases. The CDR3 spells CASSPQRNQPQHF. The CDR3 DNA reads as TGTGCCAGCTCACCCCAACGAAATCAGCCCCAGCATTTT.

The CDR3 reads CASSLEGQGLEQYF. In DNA form, the CDR3 reads TGCGCCAGCAGCTTGGAGGGACAGGGACTCGAGCAGTACTTC. The rearrangement links TRBV5-1 to TRBJ2-7, with 9 bases lining up with TRBD1. The CDR3 totals 14 residues. J gave up 6 bases and V 0 bases, and 4 bases lay outside the gene matches. Germline values: CDR1 SGHRS, CDR2 YFSETQ.

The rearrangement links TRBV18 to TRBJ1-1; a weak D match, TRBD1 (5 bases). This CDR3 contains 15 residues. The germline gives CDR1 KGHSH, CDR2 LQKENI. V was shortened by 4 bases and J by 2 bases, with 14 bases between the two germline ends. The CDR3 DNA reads TGTGCCAGCTCACAACTTCAGGGCACTAACACTGAAGCTTTCTTT. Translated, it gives CASSQLQGTNTEAFF.

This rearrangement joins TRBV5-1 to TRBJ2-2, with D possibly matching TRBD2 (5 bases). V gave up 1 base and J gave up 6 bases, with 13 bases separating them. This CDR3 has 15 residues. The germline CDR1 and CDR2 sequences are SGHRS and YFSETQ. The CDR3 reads CASSLRSSLAGELFF. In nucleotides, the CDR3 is TGCGCCAGCAGCTTGAGGTCTAGCCTTGCCGGGGAGCTGTTTTTT.

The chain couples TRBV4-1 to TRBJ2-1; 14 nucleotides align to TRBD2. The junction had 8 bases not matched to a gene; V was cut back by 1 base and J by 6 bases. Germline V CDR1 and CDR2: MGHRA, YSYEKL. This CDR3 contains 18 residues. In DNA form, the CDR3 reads TGCGCCAGCAGCCAAGGACTAGCGGGAGGGTTCTCCACCAATGAGCAGTTCTTC. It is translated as CASSQGLAGGFSTNEQFF.

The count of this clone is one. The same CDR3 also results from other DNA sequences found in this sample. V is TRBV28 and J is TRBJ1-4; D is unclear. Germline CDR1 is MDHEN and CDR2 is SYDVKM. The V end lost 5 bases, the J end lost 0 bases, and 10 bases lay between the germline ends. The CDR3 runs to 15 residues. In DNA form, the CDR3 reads TGTGCCAGCAGTGAGGGCGGCGCAACTAATGAAAAACTGTTTTTT. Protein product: CASSEGGATNEKLFF.

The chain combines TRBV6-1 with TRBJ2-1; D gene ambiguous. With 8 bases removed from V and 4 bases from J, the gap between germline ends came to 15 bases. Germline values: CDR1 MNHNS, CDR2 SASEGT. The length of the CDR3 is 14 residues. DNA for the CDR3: TGTGCCAGCTCCCCCGTGACACGATACAATGAGCAGTTCTTC. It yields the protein CASSPVTRYNEQFF.

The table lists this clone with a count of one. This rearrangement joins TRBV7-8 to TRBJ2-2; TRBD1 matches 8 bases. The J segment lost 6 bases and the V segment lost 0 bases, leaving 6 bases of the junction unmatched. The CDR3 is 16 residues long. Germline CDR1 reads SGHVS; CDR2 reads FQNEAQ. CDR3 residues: CASSLANRGAPGELFF. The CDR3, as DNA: TGTGCCAGCAGCTTAGCGAACAGGGGGGCCCCCGGGGAGCTGTTTTTT.

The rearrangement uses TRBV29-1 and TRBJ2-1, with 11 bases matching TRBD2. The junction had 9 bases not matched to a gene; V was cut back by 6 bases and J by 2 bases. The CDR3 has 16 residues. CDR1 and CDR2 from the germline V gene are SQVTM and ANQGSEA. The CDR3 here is CSVESGTSGPYNEQFF. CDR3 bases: TGCAGCGTGGAAAGCGGGACTAGCGGACCCTACAATGAGCAGTTCTTC.

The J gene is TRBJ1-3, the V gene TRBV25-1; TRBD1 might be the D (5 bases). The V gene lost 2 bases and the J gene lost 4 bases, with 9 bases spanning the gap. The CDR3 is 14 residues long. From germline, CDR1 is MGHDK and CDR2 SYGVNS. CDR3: CASSEVAGGNTIYF. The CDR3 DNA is TGTGCCAGCAGTGAAGTCGCAGGGGGAAACACCATATATTTT.

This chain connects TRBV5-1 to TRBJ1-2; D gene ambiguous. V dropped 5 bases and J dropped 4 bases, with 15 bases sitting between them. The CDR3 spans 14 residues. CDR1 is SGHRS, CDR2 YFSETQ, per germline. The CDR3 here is CASSKTKGLYGYTF. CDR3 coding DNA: TGCGCCAGCAGTAAGACTAAAGGGCTCTATGGCTACACCTTC.

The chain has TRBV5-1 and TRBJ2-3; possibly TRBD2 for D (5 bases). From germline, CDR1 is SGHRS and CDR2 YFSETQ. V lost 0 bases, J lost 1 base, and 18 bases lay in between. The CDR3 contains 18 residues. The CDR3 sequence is CASSLATATSGRTDTQYF. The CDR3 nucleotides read TGCGCCAGCAGCTTGGCCACAGCCACGAGCGGTCGCACAGATACGCAGTATTTT. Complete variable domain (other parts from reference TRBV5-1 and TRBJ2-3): KAGVTQTPRYLIKTRGQQVTLSCSPISGHRSVSWYQQTPGQGLQFLFEYFSETQRNKGNFPGRFSGRQFSNSRSEMNVSTLELGDSALYLCASSLATATSGRTDTQYFGPGTRLTVL.

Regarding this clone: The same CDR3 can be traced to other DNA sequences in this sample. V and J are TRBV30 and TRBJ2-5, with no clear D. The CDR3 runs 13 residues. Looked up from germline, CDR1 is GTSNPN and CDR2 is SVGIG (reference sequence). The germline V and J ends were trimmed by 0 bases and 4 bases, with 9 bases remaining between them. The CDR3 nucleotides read TGTGCCTGGAGTGTACGGCTACGAGAGACCCAGTACTTC. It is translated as CAWSVRLRETQYF.

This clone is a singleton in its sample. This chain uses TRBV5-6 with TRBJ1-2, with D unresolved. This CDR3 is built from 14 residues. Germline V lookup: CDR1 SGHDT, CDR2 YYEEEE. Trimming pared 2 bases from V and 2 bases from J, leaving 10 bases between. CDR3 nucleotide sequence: TGTGCCAGCAGCTTAACAGAAAAAAACTATGGCTACACCTTC. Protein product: CASSLTEKNYGYTF.

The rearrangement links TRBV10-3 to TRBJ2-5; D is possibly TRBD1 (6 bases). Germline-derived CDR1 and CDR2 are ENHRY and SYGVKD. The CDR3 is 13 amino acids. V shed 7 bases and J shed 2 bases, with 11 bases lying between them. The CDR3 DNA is TGTGCCATCACCGGGACACTGCAAGAGACCCAGTACTTC. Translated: CAITGTLQETQYF.

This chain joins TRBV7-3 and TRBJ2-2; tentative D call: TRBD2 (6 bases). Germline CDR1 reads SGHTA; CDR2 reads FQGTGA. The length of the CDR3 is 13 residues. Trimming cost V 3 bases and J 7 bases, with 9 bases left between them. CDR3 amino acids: CASSFGGNGELFF. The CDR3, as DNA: TGTGCCAGCAGCTTCGGCGGGAACGGGGAGCTGTTTTTT. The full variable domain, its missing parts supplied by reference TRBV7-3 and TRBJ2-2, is GAGVSQTPSNKVTEKGKYVELRCDPISGHTALYWYRQSLGQGPEFLIYFQGTGAADDSGLPNDRFFAVRPEGSVSTLKIQRTERGDSAVYLCASSFGGNGELFFGEGSRLTVL.

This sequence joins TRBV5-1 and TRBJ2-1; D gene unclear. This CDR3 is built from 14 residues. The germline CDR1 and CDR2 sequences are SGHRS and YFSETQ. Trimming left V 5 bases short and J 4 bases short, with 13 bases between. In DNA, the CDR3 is TGCGCCAGCAGGGGTCTTAAACTATACAATGAGCAGTTCTTC. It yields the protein CASRGLKLYNEQFF.

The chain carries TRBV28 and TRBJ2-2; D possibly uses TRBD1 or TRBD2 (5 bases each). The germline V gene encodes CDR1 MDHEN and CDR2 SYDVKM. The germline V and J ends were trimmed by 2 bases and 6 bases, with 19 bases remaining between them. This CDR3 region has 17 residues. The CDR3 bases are TGTGCCAGCAGTTTAGGGGTCGCGGGCAGGGTGGCCGGGGAGCTGTTTTTT. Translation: CASSLGVAGRVAGELFF.

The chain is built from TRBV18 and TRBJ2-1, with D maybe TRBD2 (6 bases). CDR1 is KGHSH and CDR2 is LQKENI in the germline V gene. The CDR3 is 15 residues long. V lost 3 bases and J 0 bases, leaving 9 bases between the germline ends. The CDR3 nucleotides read TGTGCCAGCTCACCTCCGGGGGTCTCCTACAATGAGCAGTTCTTC. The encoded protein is CASSPPGVSYNEQFF.

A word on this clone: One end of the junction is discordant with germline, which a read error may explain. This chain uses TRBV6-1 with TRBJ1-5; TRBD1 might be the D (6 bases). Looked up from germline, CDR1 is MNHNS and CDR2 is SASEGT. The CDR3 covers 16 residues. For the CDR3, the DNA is TGTGCCAGCACTGAAGAGGGGGTAGTGGGCATCCAGCCCCAGCATTTT. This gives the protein CASTEEGVVGIQPQHF.